The sequence of this TCR beta chain was determined in a study of immune heterogeneity within non-small cell lung tumors. The CDR3 has 13 amino acids. CDR1 MNHEY and CDR2 SVGEGT come from the germline V gene. V was clipped by 8 bases and J by 14 bases; unmatched bases: 10. A first 10-cycle multiplex round used 32 V-gene and 13 J-gene primers on TCR beta CDR3. TCRdb analysed the multiplex PCR reads with MiXCR anew, one entry per CDR3 protein. The repertoire consists of 9,900 or so distinct CDR3 sequences, with 26% occurring once and the leading ten covering around 27%. Template material comprised bulk tumor genomic DNA at roughly 650 ng per sample. Several biopsies per primary tumor, spaced far apart, were taken during surgery. These patients got curative surgery after being newly diagnosed with untreated non-small cell lung cancer. As for this clonotype: What it binds is not known.

Findings and limits, study-wide: While identical dominant CDR3 beta clonotypes recurred across tumor sites within a patient, high-frequency clones unique to individual sites also appeared. The study found high-frequency T-cell receptor beta clonotypes largely distinct between individual patients.

The clonotype comes from a woman between 50 and 59 years old with non-small cell lung cancer. The chain employs TRBV6-2 or TRBV6-3 and TRBJ2-3, with TRBD2 matching 13 bases. Material for sequencing was lung tumor tissue. CDR3 nucleotide sequence: TGTGCCAGCGGGGCGACTAGCGGGAGGCCGACGTATTTT. It codes for CASGATSGRPTYF.